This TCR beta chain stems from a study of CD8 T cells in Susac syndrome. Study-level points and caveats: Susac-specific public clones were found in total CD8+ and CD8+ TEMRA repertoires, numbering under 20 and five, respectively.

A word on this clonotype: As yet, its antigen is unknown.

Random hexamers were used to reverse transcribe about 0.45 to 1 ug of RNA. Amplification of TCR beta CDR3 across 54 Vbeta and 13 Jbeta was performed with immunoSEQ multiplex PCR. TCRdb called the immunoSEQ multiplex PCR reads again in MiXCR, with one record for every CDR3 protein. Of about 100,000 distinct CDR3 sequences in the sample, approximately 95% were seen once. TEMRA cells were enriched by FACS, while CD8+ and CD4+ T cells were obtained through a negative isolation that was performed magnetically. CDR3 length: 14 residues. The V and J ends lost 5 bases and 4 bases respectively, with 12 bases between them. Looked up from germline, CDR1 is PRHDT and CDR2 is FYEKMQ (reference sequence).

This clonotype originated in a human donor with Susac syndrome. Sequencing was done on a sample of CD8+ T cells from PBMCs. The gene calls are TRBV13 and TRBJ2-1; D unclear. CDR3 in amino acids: CASSPRPDYNEQFF. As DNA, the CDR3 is TGTGCCAGCAGCCCCCGACCAGATTACAATGAGCAGTTCTTC.